The 10 T cell receptor beta chains in this list originate from one sample, sequenced in a study of post-analysis software for immune sequencing data. Study-level results: Patients had higher frequencies than controls of about 5 TRBV segments, including TRBV5-6, TRBV5-1 and TRBV20-1.

Their antigen targets remain unknown. Unique-molecular-identifier-tagged TCR beta cDNA libraries were used. TCRdb re-derived calls from the PCR reads in MiXCR, one entry per CDR3 protein. In the table there are approximately 440,000 distinct CDR3 sequences, less than 45% of which are singletons. The specimen was blood. The source is a girl aged 10-17 years with multiple sclerosis.

This sequence joins TRBV5-1 and TRBJ1-5; D unresolved. The CDR3 has 15 residues. Trimming pared 0 bases from V and 4 bases from J, leaving 11 bases between. Germline-derived CDR1 and CDR2 are SGHRS and YFSETQ. The CDR3 here is CASSLDPLANQPQHF. The CDR3 coding sequence is TGCGCCAGCAGCTTGGATCCGTTGGCAAATCAGCCCCAGCATTTT. The full variable domain, with the rest looked up from reference TRBV5-1 and TRBJ1-5, is KAGVTQTPRYLIKTRGQQVTLSCSPISGHRSVSWYQQTPGQGLQFLFEYFSETQRNKGNFPGRFSGRQFSNSRSEMNVSTLELGDSALYLCASSLDPLANQPQHFGDGTRLSIL.

The chain couples TRBV12-3 or TRBV12-4 to TRBJ2-7; possibly TRBD1 or TRBD2 for D (5 bases each). The CDR3 extends over 14 amino acids. V was cut by 2 bases and J by 6 bases, with 14 bases left in between. The CDR3 sequence: CASSLNLGEIEQYF. For the CDR3, the DNA is TGTGCCAGCAGTTTAAATTTAGGGGAGATCGAGCAGTACTTC.

Here the CDR3 DNA reads TGCAGTGTTAGCGTCGACAATGAGCAGTTCTTC. Its translation is CSVSVDNEQFF. The V gene is TRBV20-1, the J gene TRBJ2-1, with D maybe TRBD2 (5 bases). Trimming left V 7 bases short and J 5 bases short, with 9 bases between. The CDR3 runs 11 residues. The germline V gene has CDR1 DFQATT and CDR2 SNEGSKA (reference sequence).

This clonotype was detected only a few times. The rearrangement uses TRBV5-1 and TRBJ2-1, with 10 bases fitting TRBD1. The junction had 3 bases not matched to a gene; V was cut back by 4 bases and J by 5 bases. CDR1 SGHRS and CDR2 YFSETQ come from the germline V gene. The length of the CDR3 is 14 residues. For the CDR3, the DNA is TGCGCCAGCAGCCTGGGACAGGGGAACAATGAGCAGTTCTTC. Residues: CASSLGQGNNEQFF.

The rearrangement uses TRBV12-3 or TRBV12-4 and TRBJ1-1; 7 nucleotides line up with TRBD1. CDR3 length equals 15 residues. J lost 4 bases, V lost 5 bases, and 10 bases had no gene match. The chain's CDR3 is CASSPDRDGRTEAFF. In nucleotides, the CDR3 is TGTGCCAGCAGTCCTGACAGGGACGGGCGCACTGAAGCTTTCTTT.

This chain links TRBV27 with TRBJ2-7; D perhaps matches TRBD2 (6 bases). Per germline, CDR1 MNHEY and CDR2 SMNVEV (reference sequence). V was cut by 4 bases and J by 0 bases, with 13 bases left in between. The CDR3 has 15 residues. CDR3 in DNA: TGTGCCAGCAGTTCGTTACGGGGGAGCTCCTACGAGCAGTACTTC. Amino acid sequence: CASSSLRGSSYEQYF.

This clonotype was detected only a few times. The chain has TRBV6-1 and TRBJ2-7; TRBD1 matches at 7 bases. The CDR3 sequence is 13 residues long. Germline V lookup: CDR1 MNHNS, CDR2 SASEGT. Unmatched junction bases numbered 13, after V lost 7 bases and J lost 10 bases. The CDR3 DNA sequence: TGTGCCAGCATCGGGACAGTTAGAGAGATCCAGTACTTC. Residues: CASIGTVREIQYF.

CDR3: CASSYLGSGYGETQYF. The DNA of the CDR3 is TGTGCCAGCAGTTACCTTGGTAGCGGGTACGGAGAGACCCAGTACTTC. V gene TRBV6-2 or TRBV6-3 combines with J gene TRBJ2-5; 7 bases agree with TRBD2. Trimming removed 2 bases from V and 4 bases from J; junction bases left unmatched: 10. CDR3 length: 16 residues. Looked up from germline, CDR1 is MNHEY and CDR2 is SVGEGT.

The chain links TRBV2 to TRBJ2-3, with D maybe TRBD2 (6 bases). The CDR3 is 14 residues long. V lost 9 bases, J lost 6 bases, and 19 bases lay in between. The germline CDR1 and CDR2 sequences are SNHLY and FYNNEI. Written as DNA, the CDR3 is TGTGCCAGGGACCTGGGAGGCAGAGGGGATACGCAGTATTTT. Protein: CARDLGGRGDTQYF.

This clonotype was detected a few times. The chain combines TRBV5-8 with TRBJ2-7; perhaps TRBD2 as D (6 bases). V was cut by 0 bases and J by 7 bases, with 14 bases left in between. The length of the CDR3 is 14 residues. Per the germline V gene, CDR1 is SGHTS and CDR2 is YDEGEE. CDR3 nucleotide sequence: TGTGCCAGCAGCTTGGACGGGGGTCTAGGGGAGCAGTACTTC. It codes for CASSLDGGLGEQYF.